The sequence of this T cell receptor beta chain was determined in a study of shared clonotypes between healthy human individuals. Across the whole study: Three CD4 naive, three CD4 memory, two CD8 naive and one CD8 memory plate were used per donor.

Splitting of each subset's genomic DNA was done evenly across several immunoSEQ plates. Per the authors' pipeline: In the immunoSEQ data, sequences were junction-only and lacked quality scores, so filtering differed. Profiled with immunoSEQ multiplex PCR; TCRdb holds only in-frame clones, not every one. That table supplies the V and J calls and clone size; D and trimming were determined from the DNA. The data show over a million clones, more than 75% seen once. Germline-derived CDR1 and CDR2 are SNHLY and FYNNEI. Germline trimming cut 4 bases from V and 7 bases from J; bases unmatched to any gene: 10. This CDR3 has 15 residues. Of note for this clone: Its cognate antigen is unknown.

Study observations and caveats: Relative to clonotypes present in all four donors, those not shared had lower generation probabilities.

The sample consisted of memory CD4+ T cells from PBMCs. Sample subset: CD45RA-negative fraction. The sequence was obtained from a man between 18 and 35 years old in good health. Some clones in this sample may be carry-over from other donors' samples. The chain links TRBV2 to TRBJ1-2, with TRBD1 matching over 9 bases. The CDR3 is CASSASWTGEFGYTF. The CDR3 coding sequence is TGTGCCAGCAGTGCAAGCTGGACAGGGGAGTTTGGCTACACCTTC.